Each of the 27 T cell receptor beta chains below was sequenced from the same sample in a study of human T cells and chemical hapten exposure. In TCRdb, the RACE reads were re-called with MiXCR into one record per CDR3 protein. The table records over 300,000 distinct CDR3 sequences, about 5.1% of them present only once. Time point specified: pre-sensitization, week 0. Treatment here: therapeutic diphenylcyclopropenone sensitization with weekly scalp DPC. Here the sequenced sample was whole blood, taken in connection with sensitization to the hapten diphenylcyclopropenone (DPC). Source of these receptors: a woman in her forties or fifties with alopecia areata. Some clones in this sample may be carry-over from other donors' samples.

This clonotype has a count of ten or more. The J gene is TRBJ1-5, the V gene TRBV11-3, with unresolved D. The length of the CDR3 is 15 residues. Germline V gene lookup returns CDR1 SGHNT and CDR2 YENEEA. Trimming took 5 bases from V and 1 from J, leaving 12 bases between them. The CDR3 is CASSSGRTSNQPQHF. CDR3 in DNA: TGTGCCAGCAGCAGCGGACGGACGAGCAATCAGCCCCAGCATTTT.

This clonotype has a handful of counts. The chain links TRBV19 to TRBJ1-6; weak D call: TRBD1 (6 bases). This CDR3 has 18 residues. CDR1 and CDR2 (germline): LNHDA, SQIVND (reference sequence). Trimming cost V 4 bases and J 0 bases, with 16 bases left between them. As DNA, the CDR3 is TGTGCCAGTAGTAAGAATCCAGGGGCGAGCTCCTATAATTCACCCCTCCACTTT. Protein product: CASSKNPGASSYNSPLHF. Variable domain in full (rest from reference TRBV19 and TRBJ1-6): DGGITQSPKYLFRKEGQNVTLSCEQNLNHDAMYWYRQDPGQGLRLIYYSQIVNDFQKGDIAEGYSVSREKKESFPLTVTSAQKNPTAFYLCASSKNPGASSYNSPLHFGNGTRLTVT.

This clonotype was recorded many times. CDR3 residues: CATGTSGRRGTDTQYF. DNA of the CDR3: TGTGCCACCGGGACTAGCGGGAGGAGGGGCACAGATACGCAGTATTTT. V is TRBV30 and J is TRBJ2-3, with 15 positions matching TRBD2. Trimming at V came to 8 bases and at J to 1 base, leaving 7 bases not matched to a gene. The CDR3 is made up of 16 amino acids. Germline CDR1 GTSNPN, CDR2 SVGIG (reference sequence).

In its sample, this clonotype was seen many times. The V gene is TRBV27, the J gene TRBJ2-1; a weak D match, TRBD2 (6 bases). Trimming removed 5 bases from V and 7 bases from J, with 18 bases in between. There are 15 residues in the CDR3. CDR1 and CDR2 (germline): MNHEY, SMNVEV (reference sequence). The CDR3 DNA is TGTGCCAGCAGTCATCAGCGGGTAAGGGTGAATGAGCAGTTCTTC. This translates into CASSHQRVRVNEQFF.

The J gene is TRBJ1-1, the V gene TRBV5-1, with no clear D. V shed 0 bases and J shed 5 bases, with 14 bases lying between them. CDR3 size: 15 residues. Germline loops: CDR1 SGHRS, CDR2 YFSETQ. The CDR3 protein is CASSLEGFKGTEAFF. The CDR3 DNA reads TGCGCCAGCAGCTTGGAAGGGTTTAAAGGGACTGAAGCTTTCTTT.

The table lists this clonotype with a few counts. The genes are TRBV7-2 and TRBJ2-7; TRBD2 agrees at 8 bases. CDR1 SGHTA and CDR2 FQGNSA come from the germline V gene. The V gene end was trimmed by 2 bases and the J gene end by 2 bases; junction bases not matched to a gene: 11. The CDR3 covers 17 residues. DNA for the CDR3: TGTGCCAGCAGCTTACTATTAGCGGGACAATTCCCCTACGAGCAGTACTTC. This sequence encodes CASSLLLAGQFPYEQYF.

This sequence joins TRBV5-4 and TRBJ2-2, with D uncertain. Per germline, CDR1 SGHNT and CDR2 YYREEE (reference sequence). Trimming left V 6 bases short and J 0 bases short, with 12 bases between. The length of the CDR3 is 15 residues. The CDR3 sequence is CASTPSAANTGELFF. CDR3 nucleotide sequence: TGTGCCAGCACCCCCTCGGCTGCGAACACCGGGGAGCTGTTTTTT.

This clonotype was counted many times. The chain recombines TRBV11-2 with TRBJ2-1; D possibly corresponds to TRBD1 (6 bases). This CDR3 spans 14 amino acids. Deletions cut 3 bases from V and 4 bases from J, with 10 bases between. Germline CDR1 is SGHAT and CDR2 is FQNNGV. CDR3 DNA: TGTGCCAGCAGCTTCCGGGACATATACAATGAGCAGTTCTTC. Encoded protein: CASSFRDIYNEQFF.

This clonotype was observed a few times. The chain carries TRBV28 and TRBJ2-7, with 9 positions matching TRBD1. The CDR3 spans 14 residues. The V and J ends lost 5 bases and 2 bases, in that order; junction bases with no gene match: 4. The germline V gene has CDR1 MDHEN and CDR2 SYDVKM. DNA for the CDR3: TGTGCCAGCAGTATCCGGGACAGGGCCTACGAGCAGTACTTC. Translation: CASSIRDRAYEQYF.

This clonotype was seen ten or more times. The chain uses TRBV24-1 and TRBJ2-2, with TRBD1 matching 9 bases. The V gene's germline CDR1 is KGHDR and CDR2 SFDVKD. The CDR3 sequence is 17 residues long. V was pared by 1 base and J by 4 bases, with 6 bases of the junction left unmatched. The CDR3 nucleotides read TGTGCCACCAGTGATTTTTCACAGGGGGCCGTCACCGGGGAGCTGTTTTTT. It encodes CATSDFSQGAVTGELFF.

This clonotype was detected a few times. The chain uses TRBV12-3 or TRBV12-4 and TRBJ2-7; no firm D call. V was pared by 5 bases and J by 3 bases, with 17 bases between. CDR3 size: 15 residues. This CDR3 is CASSAPSWSDYEQYF. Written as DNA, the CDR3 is TGTGCCAGCAGTGCACCTAGTTGGTCGGACTACGAGCAGTACTTC.

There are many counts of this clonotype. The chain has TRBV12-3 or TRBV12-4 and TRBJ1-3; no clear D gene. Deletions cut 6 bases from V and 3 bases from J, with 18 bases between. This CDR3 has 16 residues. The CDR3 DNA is TGTGCCAGCAGCCTTTTCTCACAAGGGTTTGGAAACACCATATATTTT. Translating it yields CASSLFSQGFGNTIYF.

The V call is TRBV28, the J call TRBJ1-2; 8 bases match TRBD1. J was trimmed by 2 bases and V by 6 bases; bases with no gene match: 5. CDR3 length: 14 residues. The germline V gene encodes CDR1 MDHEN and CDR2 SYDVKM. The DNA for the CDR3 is TGTGCCAGCAGGACAGGGGCTTTGAACTATGGCTACACCTTC. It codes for CASRTGALNYGYTF.

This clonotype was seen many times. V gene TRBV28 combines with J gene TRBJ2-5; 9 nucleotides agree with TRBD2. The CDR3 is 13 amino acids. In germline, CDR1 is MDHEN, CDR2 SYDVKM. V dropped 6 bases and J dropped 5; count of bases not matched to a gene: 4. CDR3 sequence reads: CASRLAGGETQYF. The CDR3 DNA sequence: TGTGCCAGCAGATTGGCGGGAGGGGAGACCCAGTACTTC. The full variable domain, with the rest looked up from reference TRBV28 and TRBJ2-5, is DVKVTQSSRYLVKRTGEKVFLECVQDMDHENMFWYRQDPGLGLRLIYFSYDVKMKEKGDIPEGYSVSREKKERFSLILESASTNQTSMYLCASRLAGGETQYFGPGTRLLVL.

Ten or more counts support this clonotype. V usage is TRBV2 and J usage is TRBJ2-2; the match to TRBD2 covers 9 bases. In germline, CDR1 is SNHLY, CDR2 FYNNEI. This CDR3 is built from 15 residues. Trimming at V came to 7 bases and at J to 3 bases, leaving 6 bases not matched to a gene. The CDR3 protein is CASIRGRAHTGELFF. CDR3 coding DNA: TGTGCCAGCATCCGCGGGAGGGCACACACCGGGGAGCTGTTTTTT. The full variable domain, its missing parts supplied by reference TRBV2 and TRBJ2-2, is EPEVTQTPSHQVTQMGQEVILRCVPISNHLYFYWYRQILGQKVEFLVSFYNNEISEKSEIFDDQFSVERPDGSNFTLKIRSTKLEDSAMYFCASIRGRAHTGELFFGEGSRLTVL.

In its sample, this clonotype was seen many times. The CDR3 DNA sequence: TGTGCCAGCAGCTACCCGACCATCCACAATGAGCAGTTCTTC. The encoded protein is CASSYPTIHNEQFF. This chain links TRBV7-2 with TRBJ2-1; D is ambiguous. Trimming pared 4 bases from V and 5 bases from J, leaving 12 bases between. The CDR3 spans 14 residues. From germline, CDR1 is SGHTA and CDR2 FQGNSA.

For the CDR3, the DNA is TGCAGCGCGCCAAGGGGAACAGCTCTAACTAGCGGGAGTTGGACAGATACGCAGTATTTT. The encoded protein is CSAPRGTALTSGSWTDTQYF. This sequence joins TRBV29-1 and TRBJ2-3; 11 nucleotides line up with TRBD2. This CDR3 has 20 amino acids. V gave up 7 bases and J gave up 3 bases; unmatched junction bases: 24. CDR1 is SQVTM and CDR2 is ANQGSEA in the germline V gene.

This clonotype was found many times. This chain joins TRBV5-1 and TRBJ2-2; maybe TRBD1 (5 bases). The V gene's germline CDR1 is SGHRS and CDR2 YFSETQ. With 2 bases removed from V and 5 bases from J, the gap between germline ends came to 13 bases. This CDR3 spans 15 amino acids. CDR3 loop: CASSFQAQGTGELFF. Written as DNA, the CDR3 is TGCGCCAGCAGCTTCCAGGCCCAGGGAACCGGGGAGCTGTTTTTT.

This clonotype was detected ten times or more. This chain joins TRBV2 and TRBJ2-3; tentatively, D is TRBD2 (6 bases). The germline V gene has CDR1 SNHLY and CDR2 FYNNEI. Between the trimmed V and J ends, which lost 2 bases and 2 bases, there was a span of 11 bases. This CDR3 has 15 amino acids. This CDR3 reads CASSETGLSTDTQYF. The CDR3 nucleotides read TGTGCCAGCAGTGAAACGGGACTTTCCACAGATACGCAGTATTTT.

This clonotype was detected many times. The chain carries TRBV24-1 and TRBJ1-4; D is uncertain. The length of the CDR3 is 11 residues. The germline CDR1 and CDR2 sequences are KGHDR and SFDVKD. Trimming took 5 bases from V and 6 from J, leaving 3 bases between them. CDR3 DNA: TGTGCCACCAGTGGGGATGAAAAACTGTTTTTT. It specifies CATSGDEKLFF.

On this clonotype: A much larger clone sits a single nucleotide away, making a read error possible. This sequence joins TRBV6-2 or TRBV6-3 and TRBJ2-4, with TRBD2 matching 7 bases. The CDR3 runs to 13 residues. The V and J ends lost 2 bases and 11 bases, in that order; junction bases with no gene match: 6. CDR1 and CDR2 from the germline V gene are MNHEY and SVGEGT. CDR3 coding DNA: TGTGCCAGCAGTTACGGGGGGGATGGCGTTCAGTACTTC. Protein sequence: CASSYGGDGVQYF.

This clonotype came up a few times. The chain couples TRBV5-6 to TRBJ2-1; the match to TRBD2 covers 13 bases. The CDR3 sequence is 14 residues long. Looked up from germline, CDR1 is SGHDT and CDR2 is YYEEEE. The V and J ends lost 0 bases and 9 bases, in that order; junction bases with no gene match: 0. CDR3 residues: CASSLGLAGGEQFF. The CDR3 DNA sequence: TGTGCCAGCAGCTTGGGACTAGCGGGAGGTGAGCAGTTCTTC. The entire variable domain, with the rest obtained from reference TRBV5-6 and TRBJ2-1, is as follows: DAGVTQSPTHLIKTRGQQVTLRCSPKSGHDTVSWYQQALGQGPQFIFQYYEEEERQRGNFPDRFSGHQFPNYSSELNVNALLLGDSALYLCASSLGLAGGEQFFGPGTRLTVL.

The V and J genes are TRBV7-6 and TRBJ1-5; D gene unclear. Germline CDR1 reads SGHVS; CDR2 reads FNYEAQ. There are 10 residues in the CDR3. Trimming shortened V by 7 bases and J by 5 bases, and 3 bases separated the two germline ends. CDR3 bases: TGTGCCAGCACCGATCAGCCCCAGCATTTT. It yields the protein CASTDQPQHF.

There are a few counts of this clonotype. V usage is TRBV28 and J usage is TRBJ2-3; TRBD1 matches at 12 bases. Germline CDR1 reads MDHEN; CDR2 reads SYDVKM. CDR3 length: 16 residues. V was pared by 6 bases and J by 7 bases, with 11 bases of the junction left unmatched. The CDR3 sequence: CASSSGTGGDFHTQYF. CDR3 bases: TGTGCCAGCAGCTCGGGGACAGGGGGCGATTTTCATACGCAGTATTTT.

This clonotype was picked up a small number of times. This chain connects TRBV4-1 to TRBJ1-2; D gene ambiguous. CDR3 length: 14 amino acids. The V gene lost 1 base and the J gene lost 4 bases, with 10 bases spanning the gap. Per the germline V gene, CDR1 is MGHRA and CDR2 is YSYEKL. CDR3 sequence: CASSQGPGSYGYTF. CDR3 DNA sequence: TGCGCCAGCAGCCAAGGGCCTGGGAGCTATGGCTACACCTTC.

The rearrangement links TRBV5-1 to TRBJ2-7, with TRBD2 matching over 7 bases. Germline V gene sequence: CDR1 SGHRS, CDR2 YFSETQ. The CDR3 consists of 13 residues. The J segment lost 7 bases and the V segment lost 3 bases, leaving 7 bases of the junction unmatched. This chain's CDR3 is CASSSAGTREQYF. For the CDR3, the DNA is TGCGCCAGCAGCTCAGCGGGAACTCGGGAGCAGTACTTC.

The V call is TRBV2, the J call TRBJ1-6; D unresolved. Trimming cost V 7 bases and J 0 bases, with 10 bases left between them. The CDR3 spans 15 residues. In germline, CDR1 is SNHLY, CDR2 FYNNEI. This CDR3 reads CASIPGSSYNSPLHF. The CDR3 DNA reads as TGTGCCAGCATTCCGGGAAGCTCCTATAATTCACCCCTCCACTTT.